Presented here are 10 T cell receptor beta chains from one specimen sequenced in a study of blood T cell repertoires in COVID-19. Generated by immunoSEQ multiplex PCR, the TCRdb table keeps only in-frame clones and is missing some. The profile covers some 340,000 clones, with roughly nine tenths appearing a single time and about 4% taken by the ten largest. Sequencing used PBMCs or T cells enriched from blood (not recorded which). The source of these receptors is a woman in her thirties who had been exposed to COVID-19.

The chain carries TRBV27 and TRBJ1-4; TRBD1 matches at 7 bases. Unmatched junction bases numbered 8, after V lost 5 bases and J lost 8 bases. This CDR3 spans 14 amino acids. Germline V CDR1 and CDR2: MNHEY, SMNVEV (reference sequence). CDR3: CASSVQGKGEKLFF. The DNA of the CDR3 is TGTGCCAGCAGTGTACAGGGGAAGGGAGAAAAACTGTTTTTT.

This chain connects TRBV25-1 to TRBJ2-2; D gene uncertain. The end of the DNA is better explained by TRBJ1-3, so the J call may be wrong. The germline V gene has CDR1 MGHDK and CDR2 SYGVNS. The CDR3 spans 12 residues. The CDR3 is CATTSGGNTIYF. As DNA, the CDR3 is TGTGCTACTACTTCGGGAGGAAACACCATATATTTT.

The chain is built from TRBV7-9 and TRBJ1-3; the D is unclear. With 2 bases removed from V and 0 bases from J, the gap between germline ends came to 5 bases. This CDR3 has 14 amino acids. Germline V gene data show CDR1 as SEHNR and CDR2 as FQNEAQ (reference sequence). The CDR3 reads CASSLSLSGNTIYF. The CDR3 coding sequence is TGTGCCAGCAGCTTAAGCCTCTCTGGAAACACCATATATTTT.

The CDR3 is CASGPYRGRAFF. The CDR3 nucleotides are TGTGCCAGCGGACCCTACAGGGGGCGGGCTTTCTTT. V and J are TRBV12-3 or TRBV12-4 and TRBJ1-1; the match to TRBD1 covers 9 bases. The length of the CDR3 is 12 residues. The trim removed 8 bases at V and 11 bases at J, leaving 9 bases unmatched.

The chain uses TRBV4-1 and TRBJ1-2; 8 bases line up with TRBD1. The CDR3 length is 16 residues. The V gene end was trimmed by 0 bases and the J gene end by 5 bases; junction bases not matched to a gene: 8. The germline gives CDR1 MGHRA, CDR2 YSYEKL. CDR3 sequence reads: CASSQDRTGGIYGYTF. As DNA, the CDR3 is TGCGCCAGCAGCCAAGATCGTACAGGGGGAATTTATGGCTACACCTTC.

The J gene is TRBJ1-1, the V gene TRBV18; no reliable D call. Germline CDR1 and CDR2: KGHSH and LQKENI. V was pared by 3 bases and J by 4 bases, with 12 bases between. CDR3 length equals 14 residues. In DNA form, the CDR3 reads TGTGCCAGCTCACCGCGGCGGGAACTCACTGAAGCTTTCTTT. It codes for CASSPRRELTEAFF.

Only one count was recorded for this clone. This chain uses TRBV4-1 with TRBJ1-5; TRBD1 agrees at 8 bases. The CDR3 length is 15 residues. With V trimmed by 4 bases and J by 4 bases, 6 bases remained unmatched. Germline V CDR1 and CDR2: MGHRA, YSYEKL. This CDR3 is CASSRGWTGNQPQHF. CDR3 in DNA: TGCGCCAGCAGCCGAGGCTGGACAGGGAATCAGCCCCAGCATTTT.

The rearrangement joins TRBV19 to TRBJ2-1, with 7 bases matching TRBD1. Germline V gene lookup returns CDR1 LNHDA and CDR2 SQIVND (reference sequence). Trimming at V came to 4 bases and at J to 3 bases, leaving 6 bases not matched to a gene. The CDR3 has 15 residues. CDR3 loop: CASSKDRVGYNEQFF. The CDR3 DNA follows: TGTGCCAGTAGTAAAGACAGGGTAGGCTACAATGAGCAGTTCTTC.

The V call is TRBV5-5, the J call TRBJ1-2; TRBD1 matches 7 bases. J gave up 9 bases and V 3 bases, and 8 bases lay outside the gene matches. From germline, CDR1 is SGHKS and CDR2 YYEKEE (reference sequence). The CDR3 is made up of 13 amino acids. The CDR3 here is CASSSRTGSSYTF. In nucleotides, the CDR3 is TGTGCCAGCAGCTCCCGGACAGGTTCGAGCTACACCTTC.

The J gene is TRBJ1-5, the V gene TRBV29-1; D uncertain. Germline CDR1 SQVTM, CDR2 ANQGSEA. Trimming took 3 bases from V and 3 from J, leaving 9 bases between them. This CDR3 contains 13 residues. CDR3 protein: CSVDPGNNQPQHF. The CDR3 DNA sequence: TGCAGCGTTGACCCGGGGAACAATCAGCCCCAGCATTTT.